This T cell receptor beta chain emerged from a study of beta chain features in type 1 diabetes. Overall study findings and caveats: Moderate yet significant TCRB CDR3 shortening was seen in Type 1 diabetes patients in all four CD4+ subsets.

The whole isolated RNA underwent reverse transcription, so sequencing captured expressed TCRB transcripts. Naive, central memory and regulatory T cell samples came to a mean of approximately 3.57 million reads. Clones were read by immunoSEQ multiplex PCR, and TCRdb kept only the in-frame ones, dropping some. The table includes about 270,000 clones, 14% detected once. In its sample, this clone was seen a few times. Its target is unknown. Looked up from germline, CDR1 is MDHEN and CDR2 is SYDVKM. V lost 4 bases, J lost 5 bases, and 8 bases stayed unmatched. The CDR3 runs to 16 residues. Sequenced sample: naive CD4+ T cells from blood. The sequence came from a young man with type 1 diabetes. This chain uses TRBV28 with TRBJ2-5, with 12 nucleotides matching TRBD1. The CDR3 region is CASSSSGQGAAETQYF. In DNA form, the CDR3 reads TGTGCCAGCAGTTCCTCGGGACAGGGGGCGGCGGAGACCCAGTACTTC. The variable domain in full, with the rest retrieved from reference TRBV28 and TRBJ2-5, is DVKVTQSSRYLVKRTGEKVFLECVQDMDHENMFWYRQDPGLGLRLIYFSYDVKMKEKGDIPEGYSVSREKKERFSLILESASTNQTSMYLCASSSSGQGAAETQYFGPGTRLLVL.